Listed below are T cell receptor beta chains from one sample, sequenced in a study of blood T cell repertoires in COVID-19. This table comes from immunoSEQ multiplex PCR, and its TCRdb copy is limited to in-frame clones, with some not included. The profile covers 200,000 to 300,000 clones, with 85% to 90% appearing a single time and around 0.8% taken by the ten largest. The sequenced material came from PBMCs or T cells enriched from blood (not recorded which). The receptors here all came from a man aged 50 to 59 who had been exposed to COVID-19. Both conserved end residues are trimmed from each CDR3.

J: TRBJ1-6; V: TRBV7-9; CDR3: ASSRRTRGMDSPLH
J: TRBJ1-4; V: TRBV12-3/TRBV12-4; CDR3: ASRTGANEKLF
J: TRBJ2-5; V: TRBV11-2; CDR3: ASSPTSGRETQY
J: TRBJ2-1; V: TRBV7-3; CDR3: ASSSGLYNEQF
J: TRBJ2-6; V: TRBV2; CDR3: ASTLVGANVLT
J: TRBJ2-5; V: TRBV7-2; CDR3: ASTPGGYVETQY
J: TRBJ1-2; V: TRBV14; CDR3: ASSQYARGLDGYT
J: TRBJ2-1; V: TRBV20-1; CDR3: SAGDGDEQF
J: TRBJ2-3; V: TRBV5-1; CDR3: ASSSMRRTTDTQY
J: TRBJ2-7; V: TRBV3-1/TRBV3-2; CDR3: ASSHMSGYEQY
J: TRBJ2-3; V: TRBV7-2; CDR3: ASSFSGGAGDTQY
J: TRBJ2-7; V: TRBV19; CDR3: ASSATTGYFTLEQY
J: TRBJ2-3; V: TRBV19; CDR3: ASSMQIGWDTQY
J: TRBJ2-2; V: TRBV7-8; CDR3: ASSLAFRGLTGELF
J: TRBJ2-7; V: TRBV5-4; CDR3: ASSLAGVRDYTKQY
J: TRBJ2-3; V: TRBV5-1; CDR3: ASSLGTGWGDTQY
J: TRBJ1-6; V: TRBV6-5; CDR3: ATQSGQPNRSPLH
J: TRBJ2-2; V: TRBV24-1; CDR3: ATSRHDQNTGELF
J: TRBJ1-5; V: TRBV19; CDR3: ASRGGYSNQPQH
J: TRBJ1-3; V: TRBV6-5; CDR3: ASRSAGGFGNTIY
J: TRBJ1-6; V: TRBV5-1; CDR3: ASSLGQGDFGSPLH
J: TRBJ1-5; V: TRBV20-1; CDR3: SASSSNQPQH
J: TRBJ2-7; V: TRBV5-1; CDR3: ASSWGGRSYEQY
J: TRBJ1-6; V: TRBV4-1; CDR3: ASSPGWGDSPLH
J: TRBJ1-5; V: TRBV27; CDR3: ASSLRGNQPQH
J: TRBJ1-4; V: TRBV5-1; CDR3: ASSLGVRATNEKLF
J: TRBJ1-3; V: TRBV4-1; CDR3: ASRGQGTGNTIY
J: TRBJ2-3; V: TRBV12-5; CDR3: ASGLYLGSDTQY
J: TRBJ1-3; V: TRBV7-3; CDR3: ASSLGLGNTIY
J: TRBJ1-1; V: TRBV11-2; CDR3: ASSLPSRAFTEAF
J: TRBJ2-1; V: TRBV5-1; CDR3: ASSLEVTAYNEQF
J: TRBJ1-2; V: TRBV5-5; CDR3: ASSLVIGQPRGGYT